Below, 13 T cell receptor beta chains from the same sample are listed, as sequenced in a study of monozygotic twins with inflammatory bowel disease. TCRdb reprocessed the 5' RACE reads and keeps a single row for each CDR3 protein, giving no DNA. The sample includes 170,000 or so distinct CDR3 sequences. Source material: blood. These receptors were taken from a human donor with ulcerative colitis or Crohn's disease, or a healthy co-twin of an affected twin (not recorded which).

The chain uses TRBV7-9 and TRBJ1-1; TCRdb proposes TRBD1, but this gene call is untestable without DNA. The CDR3 spans 13 residues. From germline, CDR1 is SEHNR and CDR2 FQNEAQ (reference sequence). The CDR3 sequence is CASRGQGGTEAFF.

The chain recombines TRBV20-1 with TRBJ1-6. CDR1 DFQATT and CDR2 SNEGSKA come from the germline V gene (reference sequence). The CDR3 consists of 13 residues. The CDR3 reads CSAIVNSNSPLHF.

This chain connects TRBV30 to TRBJ2-5; TCRdb indicates TRBD2, and absent DNA this call remains unverified. This CDR3 is built from 15 residues. Germline CDR1 and CDR2: GTSNPN and SVGIG (reference sequence). CDR3 residues: CAWSAQRGGWETQYF.

The CDR3: CASSLGTGEVF. The chain joins TRBV7-2 to TRBJ2-1; TCRdb's D gene call, TRBD1, goes unchecked for lack of DNA. The CDR3 has 11 residues. CDR1 SGHTA and CDR2 FQGNSA come from the germline V gene.

The chain is built from TRBV20-1 and TRBJ2-5; TCRdb picks TRBD2, but there is no DNA to check that call. Germline lookup yields CDR1 DFQATT and CDR2 SNEGSKA (reference sequence). This CDR3 region has 14 residues. The CDR3 sequence: CSARAGLAGETQYF.

This chain joins TRBV7-9 and TRBJ1-1. This CDR3 has 13 residues. Germline V lookup: CDR1 SEHNR, CDR2 FQNEAQ (reference sequence). This CDR3 is CASSHRHNTEAFF.

J is TRBJ2-4 and V is TRBV9; TCRdb names TRBD1, which stays unverified in the absence of DNA. This CDR3 is built from 14 residues. Germline V gene sequence: CDR1 SGDLS, CDR2 YYNGEE. The CDR3 region is CASSSRDSENIQYF.

The chain links TRBV28 to TRBJ2-7. The CDR3 runs to 12 residues. Germline CDR1 MDHEN, CDR2 SYDVKM. The CDR3 loop reads CASSAASYEQYF.

J is TRBJ2-7 and V is TRBV6-1. Germline V gene sequence: CDR1 MNHNS, CDR2 SASEGT. This CDR3 spans 13 amino acids. CDR3 sequence: CASSEAGTYEQYF.

This chain connects TRBV12-3 or TRBV12-4 to TRBJ1-3; TCRdb calls TRBD1, which cannot be checked without DNA. CDR3 length equals 15 residues. The CDR3 sequence is CASSLGDLAGNTIYF.

The CDR3 sequence is CASSLGGGRGNEQFF. V usage is TRBV12-3 or TRBV12-4 and J usage is TRBJ2-1; the D call from TCRdb, TRBD2, cannot be confirmed without DNA. The length of the CDR3 is 15 residues.

The chain couples TRBV6-1 to TRBJ1-3. The CDR3 covers 14 residues. The germline V gene has CDR1 MNHNS and CDR2 SASEGT. The CDR3 loop reads CASSELSLGNTIYF.

The rearrangement uses TRBV20-1 and TRBJ2-2; the D gene TCRdb calls, TRBD1, cannot be checked with no DNA. There are 15 residues in the CDR3. Germline V CDR1 and CDR2: DFQATT, SNEGSKA (reference sequence). The CDR3 region is CSARGGQPNTGELFF.